Below are 22 T cell receptor beta chains sequenced from a single sample in a study of blood T cell repertoires in COVID-19. Assay used: immunoSEQ multiplex PCR; TCRdb lists only in-frame clones, some missing. The sample shows about 28,000 clones, 70% to 90% of them seen only once. Sequenced input: peripheral blood. The receptor set was obtained from a man aged 60 to 69 with COVID-19, enrolled during active disease.

The chain is built from TRBV28 and TRBJ1-5; D is undetermined. Germline V CDR1 and CDR2: MDHEN, SYDVKM. The CDR3 sequence is 14 residues long. Trimming left V 4 bases short and J 10 bases short, with 17 bases between. This CDR3 is CASSSGLGLVPQHF. The DNA for the CDR3 is TGTGCCAGCAGTTCGGGATTGGGGTTAGTCCCCCAGCATTTT.

This CDR3 reads CASSHRVSGHNEQFF. CDR3 sequence (DNA): TGCGCCAGCAGCCATCGTGTTAGCGGGCACAATGAGCAGTTCTTC. The chain has TRBV5-1 and TRBJ2-1; 7 bases line up with TRBD2. Unmatched junction bases numbered 9, after V lost 4 bases and J lost 5 bases. The germline CDR1 and CDR2 sequences are SGHRS and YFSETQ. CDR3 length: 15 amino acids.

The chain links TRBV21-1 to TRBJ1-6; the D segment call TRBD1 is taken from the table without a DNA check. TRBV21-1 is shown as a pseudogene. The CDR3 is 14 amino acids. The CDR3 region has the DNA TGTGCCAGCGGCCAGACAGGCAATAATTCACCCCTCCACTTT. This codes for CASGQTGNNSPLHF.

In this sample, this clone turned up once. V usage is TRBV18 and J usage is TRBJ1-2; TRBD1 might be the D (6 bases). V was trimmed by 4 bases and J by 7 bases, leaving 22 bases between them. The CDR3 runs 16 residues. The V gene's germline CDR1 is KGHSH and CDR2 LQKENI. The DNA for the CDR3 is TGTGCCAGCTCACGCCAATTACAGGGCGGCTCAACTGGCTACACCTTC. Translating it yields CASSRQLQGGSTGYTF.

J is TRBJ1-5 and V is TRBV18; maybe TRBD1 (5 bases). V was pared by 2 bases and J by 6 bases, with 8 bases between. CDR3 length: 13 amino acids. CDR1 and CDR2 from the germline V gene are KGHSH and LQKENI. CDR3 sequence (DNA): TGTGCCAGCTCACCAGGCGGGGGTCAGCCCCAGCATTTT. Translation gives CASSPGGGQPQHF.

The V call is TRBV30, the J call TRBJ2-7; the D gene is possibly TRBD2 (6 bases). Germline V gene lookup returns CDR1 GTSNPN and CDR2 SVGIG (reference sequence). V lost 1 base and J 5 bases, leaving 21 bases between the germline ends. The CDR3 is 16 amino acids. The CDR3 spells CAWSGQTRRERDEQYF. The CDR3 region has the DNA TGTGCCTGGAGTGGTCAGACTAGAAGAGAGCGTGACGAGCAGTACTTC.

The CDR3 sequence is CASSARTGNEKLFF. In nucleotides, the CDR3 is TGCGCCAGCAGTGCGCGGACAGGGAATGAAAAACTGTTTTTT. The chain is built from TRBV5-1 and TRBJ1-4, with 8 positions matching TRBD1. V dropped 5 bases and J dropped 5; count of bases not matched to a gene: 5. The CDR3 runs to 14 residues. Germline V CDR1 and CDR2: SGHRS, YFSETQ.

This clone was detected a few times. The chain links TRBV5-1 to TRBJ1-1; 8 bases match TRBD1. The CDR3 totals 16 residues. Germline CDR1 is SGHRS and CDR2 is YFSETQ. Trimming took 3 bases from V and 3 from J; bases not matched to a gene: 10. The CDR3 here is CASSSGARTGYTEAFF. In nucleotides, the CDR3 is TGCGCCAGCAGCTCGGGGGCGCGGACAGGGTACACTGAAGCTTTCTTT.

The DNA of the CDR3 is TGCGCCAGCAGCTTGCGTCTGAACACTGAAGCTTTCTTT. Translation gives CASSLRLNTEAFF. The chain combines TRBV5-1 with TRBJ1-1, with D hard to call. The CDR3 consists of 13 residues. V dropped 1 base and J dropped 0 bases, with 4 bases sitting between them. Germline V CDR1 and CDR2: SGHRS, YFSETQ.

The rearrangement joins TRBV2 to TRBJ2-1, with 11 bases lining up with TRBD2. From germline, CDR1 is SNHLY and CDR2 FYNNEI. Trimming at V came to 7 bases and at J to 8 bases, leaving 13 bases not matched to a gene. The CDR3 consists of 16 residues. CDR3 loop: CASTPPTSGSLHEQFF. The CDR3 nucleotides read TGTGCCAGCACCCCTCCCACTAGCGGGAGTTTACATGAGCAGTTCTTC.

The chain recombines TRBV6-6 with TRBJ2-1; the match to TRBD2 covers 9 bases. Trimming took 2 bases from V and 6 from J; bases not matched to a gene: 5. Per germline, CDR1 MNHNY and CDR2 SVGAGI (reference sequence). The CDR3 runs 15 residues. The CDR3 spells CASSYTLAGINEQFF. In DNA form, the CDR3 reads TGTGCCAGCAGTTACACGCTAGCGGGAATCAATGAGCAGTTCTTC.

The rearrangement joins TRBV9 to TRBJ1-2, with a weak D call TRBD1 (5 bases). Germline values: CDR1 SGDLS, CDR2 YYNGEE. The CDR3 spans 15 residues. V was cut by 4 bases and J by 5 bases, with 18 bases left in between. CDR3 sequence: CASSKRDGPSYGYTF. In DNA, the CDR3 is TGTGCCAGCAGCAAGCGGGACGGCCCCAGTTATGGCTACACCTTC.

The chain recombines TRBV11-2 with TRBJ1-6; a weak D match, TRBD1 (5 bases). Germline CDR1 reads SGHAT; CDR2 reads FQNNGV. Trimming cost V 0 bases and J 6 bases, with 21 bases left between them. The length of the CDR3 is 19 residues. In DNA, the CDR3 is TGTGCCAGCAGCTTAGATTTCGGGACTCATACGAGGGGTAATTCACCCCTCCACTTT. This gives the protein CASSLDFGTHTRGNSPLHF.

V is TRBV5-4 and J is TRBJ2-7; 12 nucleotides align to TRBD2. The CDR3 sequence is 16 residues long. Trimming took 4 bases from V and 4 from J; bases not matched to a gene: 9. Germline V CDR1 and CDR2: SGHNT, YYREEE (reference sequence). The CDR3: CASSPRRTSGTYEQYF. DNA for the CDR3: TGTGCCAGCAGCCCCCGCAGGACTAGCGGGACTTACGAGCAGTACTTC.

The chain links TRBV4-1 to TRBJ1-5, with TRBD1 matching over 7 bases. CDR1 and CDR2 (germline): MGHRA, YSYEKL. The CDR3 runs 14 residues. With 5 bases clipped from V and 2 bases from J, the junction kept 3 bases outside the gene matches. The CDR3 nucleotides read TGCGCCAGCAGCAAAACAGGGGGCAATCAGCCCCAGCATTTT. Translated: CASSKTGGNQPQHF.

The V call is TRBV19, the J call TRBJ1-1; 8 bases agree with TRBD1. J lost 0 bases, V lost 8 bases, and 5 bases had no gene match. CDR1 and CDR2 from the germline V gene are LNHDA and SQIVND (reference sequence). The CDR3 totals 14 residues. As DNA, the CDR3 is TGTGCCAGTGCGCAGGGACAGGTGAACACTGAAGCTTTCTTT. Its translation: CASAQGQVNTEAFF.

V gene TRBV10-1 combines with J gene TRBJ2-1; the D is unclear. Germline CDR1 and CDR2: WNHNN and SYGVQD (reference sequence). V was trimmed by 0 bases and J by 2 bases, leaving 5 bases between them. The CDR3 consists of 14 residues. The CDR3 region is CASSESLAYNEQFF. In DNA form, the CDR3 reads TGCGCCAGCAGTGAGTCGCTAGCCTACAATGAGCAGTTCTTC.

This clone was detected a few times. V gene TRBV28 combines with J gene TRBJ2-7; 7 nucleotides line up with TRBD2. V lost 6 bases and J lost 0; bases outside the gene matches: 2. Germline CDR1 reads MDHEN; CDR2 reads SYDVKM. The CDR3 covers 13 residues. The CDR3 loop reads CASRSGTSYEQYF. The CDR3, as DNA: TGTGCCAGCAGAAGCGGGACCTCCTACGAGCAGTACTTC. The whole variable domain, remainder taken from reference TRBV28 and TRBJ2-7, is DVKVTQSSRYLVKRTGEKVFLECVQDMDHENMFWYRQDPGLGLRLIYFSYDVKMKEKGDIPEGYSVSREKKERFSLILESASTNQTSMYLCASRSGTSYEQYFGPGTRLTVT.

Worth noting for this clone: The identical CDR3 is also encoded by other nucleotide sequences in the sample. The chain has TRBV6-5 and TRBJ2-5, with TRBD1 matching 8 bases. This CDR3 comprises 14 residues. Losses at the gene ends were 6 bases for V and 2 bases for J; bases not matched to a gene: 5. Germline V gene sequence: CDR1 MNHEY, CDR2 SVGAGI. CDR3 bases: TGTGCCAGCAGAAAAGACAGGGGACAAGAGACCCAGTACTTC. Protein product: CASRKDRGQETQYF.

In nucleotides, the CDR3 is TGTGCCAGCAAGCAGGGTCCGGGCTATGGCTACACCTTC. Translating it yields CASKQGPGYGYTF. The V and J genes are TRBV2 and TRBJ1-2; the D gene is possibly TRBD1 (5 bases). V was pared by 7 bases and J by 4 bases, with 13 bases between. CDR3 size: 13 residues. Germline CDR1 SNHLY, CDR2 FYNNEI.

This clone appeared a few times. The rearrangement uses TRBV14 and TRBJ1-2, with TRBD1 as a possible D gene (5 bases). The length of the CDR3 is 13 residues. Germline V gives CDR1 SGHDN, CDR2 FVKESK. V was cut by 4 bases and J by 8 bases, with 14 bases left in between. DNA for the CDR3: TGTGCCAGCAGCCGCGGGGGTGGCGGAGGCTACACCTTC. This codes for CASSRGGGGGYTF.

This clone was detected once. The chain uses TRBV28 and TRBJ2-1; 8 nucleotides match TRBD2. The ends lost 5 bases at V and 6 bases at J; junction bases unmatched: 3. The length of the CDR3 is 13 residues. CDR1 is MDHEN, CDR2 SYDVKM, per germline. CDR3 sequence (DNA): TGTGCCAGCAGTCGTCGGGAGGGCAATGAGCAGTTCTTC. This sequence encodes CASSRREGNEQFF.